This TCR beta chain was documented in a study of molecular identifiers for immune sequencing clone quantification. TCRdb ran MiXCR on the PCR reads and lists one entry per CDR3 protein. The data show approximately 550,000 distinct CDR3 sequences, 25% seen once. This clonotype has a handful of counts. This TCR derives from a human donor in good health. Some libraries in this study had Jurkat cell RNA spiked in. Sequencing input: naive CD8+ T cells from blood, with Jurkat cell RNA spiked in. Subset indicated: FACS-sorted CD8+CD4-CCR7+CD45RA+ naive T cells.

CDR3 nucleotides: TGTGCCAGCAGCTTTGTGGAGGGAGTGAGAGATACGCAGTATTTT. Amino acids: CASSFVEGVRDTQYF. The genes are TRBV7-9 and TRBJ2-3; possibly TRBD2 for D (6 bases). The germline V gene has CDR1 SEHNR and CDR2 FQNEAQ (reference sequence). This CDR3 has 15 residues. The germline V and J ends were trimmed by 3 bases and 5 bases, with 15 bases remaining between them.